Below are 25 T cell receptor beta chains sequenced from a single sample in a study of shared T cell receptors in the human thymus. Profiled with immunoSEQ multiplex PCR; TCRdb holds only in-frame clones, not every one. The data hold 55,000 to 80,000 clones, with about 96% observed a single time. The sample consisted of thymocytes. Source of these receptors: a human donor.

This clone showed up just once. This sequence joins TRBV4-3 and TRBJ2-5, with a weak D call TRBD2 (6 bases). Germline CDR1 LGHNA, CDR2 YSLEER. The CDR3 extends over 17 amino acids. V was cut by 0 bases and J by 6 bases, with 20 bases left in between. The DNA of the CDR3 is TGCGCCAGCAGCCAAGATTTCCCCGGGGGAGTTCAGAAGACCCAGTACTTC. Translated: CASSQDFPGGVQKTQYF.

A word on this clone: An end of the junction differs from the germline gene, which may be a read error. The chain carries TRBV27 and TRBJ1-2; TRBD1 agrees at 9 bases. The CDR3 loop spans 18 amino acids. The V gene's germline CDR1 is MNHEY and CDR2 SMNVEV (reference sequence). CDR3 nucleotides: TGTGCCAGCAGTTTATTCCGTGGTTCGGACAGGGGAGACTATGGCGACACCTTC. It codes for CASSLFRGSDRGDYGDTF.

The rearrangement links TRBV5-5 to TRBJ2-2; TRBD1 is a possible D gene (6 bases). V lost 0 bases and J lost 1, with 10 bases in between. Germline V lookup: CDR1 SGHKS, CDR2 YYEKEE (reference sequence). This CDR3 comprises 16 residues. In DNA, the CDR3 is TGTGCCAGCAGCTTGGCCTTACAGGGGAACACCGGGGAGCTGTTTTTT. As protein: CASSLALQGNTGELFF.

This clone was observed once. The CDR3 DNA sequence: TGTGCCAGCAGCTCCAACAGGTTCTACAATGAGCAGTTCTTC. It specifies CASSSNRFYNEQFF. The chain carries TRBV11-2 and TRBJ2-1; tentative D call: TRBD1 (5 bases). The V gene's germline CDR1 is SGHAT and CDR2 FQNNGV. The CDR3 is 14 amino acids. V was pared by 4 bases and J by 3 bases, with 10 bases between.

The chain employs TRBV7-9 and TRBJ1-1, with 7 bases fitting TRBD1. CDR3 length equals 15 residues. After removal of 2 bases from V and 1 base from J, the junction contained 4 bases not matched to a gene. Per germline, CDR1 SEHNR and CDR2 FQNEAQ (reference sequence). This chain's CDR3 is CASSLSGTANTEAFF. The CDR3 DNA reads as TGTGCCAGCAGCTTATCCGGGACAGCGAACACTGAAGCTTTCTTT.

V is TRBV4-3 and J is TRBJ2-2, with D uncertain. The V gene's germline CDR1 is LGHNA and CDR2 YSLEER. Between the trimmed V and J ends, which lost 0 bases and 0 bases, there was a span of 8 bases. The CDR3 length is 16 residues. CDR3 protein: CASSQDTVANTGELFF. As DNA, the CDR3 is TGCGCCAGCAGCCAAGATACAGTAGCGAACACCGGGGAGCTGTTTTTT.

This chain joins TRBV19 and TRBJ2-7; possibly TRBD2 for D (6 bases). Trimming removed 10 bases from V and 3 bases from J, with 13 bases in between. Germline V lookup: CDR1 LNHDA, CDR2 SQIVND (reference sequence). There are 12 residues in the CDR3. This CDR3 reads CATRDARYEQYF. DNA for the CDR3: TGTGCCACGCGGGACGCACGCTACGAGCAGTACTTC.

The rearrangement links TRBV7-2 to TRBJ2-2; 9 bases align to TRBD2. The CDR3 is 18 residues long. The trim removed 2 bases at V and 4 bases at J, leaving 11 bases unmatched. The germline V gene encodes CDR1 SGHTA and CDR2 FQGNSA. CDR3 protein: CASSLTSERGAATGELFF. The DNA for the CDR3 is TGTGCCAGCAGCTTAACGAGTGAGCGGGGGGCCGCCACCGGGGAGCTGTTTTTT.

The chain couples TRBV29-1 to TRBJ2-5; TRBD2 matches at 8 bases. CDR1 SQVTM and CDR2 ANQGSEA come from the germline V gene. The CDR3 covers 15 residues. The V and J ends lost 4 bases and 2 bases, in that order; junction bases with no gene match: 9. The CDR3 nucleotides read TGCAGCGTTGTCTGCGGGGGGAGATGGCAAGAGACCCAGTACTTC. This translates into CSVVCGGRWQETQYF.

The V and J genes are TRBV5-1 and TRBJ2-5; D is unclear. CDR1 and CDR2 from the germline V gene are SGHRS and YFSETQ. The CDR3 extends over 13 amino acids. V lost 0 bases and J 6 bases, leaving 9 bases between the germline ends. The CDR3 DNA is TGCGCCAGCAGCTTGGCCGTAGGGAAGACCCAGTACTTC. Its protein is CASSLAVGKTQYF. Supplemented by reference TRBV5-1 and TRBJ2-5, the full variable domain reads KAGVTQTPRYLIKTRGQQVTLSCSPISGHRSVSWYQQTPGQGLQFLFEYFSETQRNKGNFPGRFSGRQFSNSRSEMNVSTLELGDSALYLCASSLAVGKTQYFGPGTRLLVL.

V is TRBV7-6 and J is TRBJ2-5, with 9 positions matching TRBD2. The J call is doubtful: the DNA matches TRBJ2-7 better. Germline CDR1 is SGHVS and CDR2 is FNYEAQ. The CDR3 extends over 17 amino acids. CDR3 protein: CASSLIPQRTSDYEQYF. The CDR3 DNA follows: TGTGCCAGCAGCTTAATCCCCCAAAGGACTAGCGACTACGAGCAGTACTTC.

V gene TRBV18 combines with J gene TRBJ2-3, with TRBD2 matching 9 bases. This CDR3 contains 17 residues. After removal of 1 base from V and 0 bases from J, the junction contained 5 bases not matched to a gene. Germline CDR1 and CDR2: KGHSH and LQKENI. The CDR3 protein is CASSPLQRGASTDTQYF. The CDR3 nucleotides read TGTGCCAGCTCACCACTACAGCGGGGGGCTAGCACAGATACGCAGTATTTT.

This rearrangement joins TRBV5-5 to TRBJ1-5, with D possibly being TRBD1 (6 bases). CDR1 is SGHKS, CDR2 YYEKEE, per germline (reference sequence). This CDR3 is built from 15 residues. The V end lost 0 bases, the J end lost 2 bases, and 9 bases lay between the germline ends. CDR3 loop: CASSLGTEGNQPQHF. The CDR3 region has the DNA TGTGCCAGCAGCTTGGGGACAGAGGGCAATCAGCCCCAGCATTTT.

This clone was detected only once. The chain uses TRBV4-3 and TRBJ2-7; D gene uncertain. In germline, CDR1 is LGHNA, CDR2 YSLEER. The CDR3 extends over 15 amino acids. V gave up 1 base and J gave up 3 bases, with 13 bases separating them. The CDR3 region has the DNA TGCGCCAGCAGCCAAGGGCGGAAGGGAAACTACGAGCAGTACTTC. Amino acids: CASSQGRKGNYEQYF.

This clone occurred once. This chain links TRBV5-1 with TRBJ2-1; the D is unclear. Germline CDR1 reads SGHRS; CDR2 reads YFSETQ. The CDR3 totals 16 residues. V lost 0 bases and J 4 bases, leaving 14 bases between the germline ends. The CDR3 here is CASSLAPGSLYNEQFF. Written as DNA, the CDR3 is TGCGCCAGCAGCTTGGCTCCTGGCAGTTTATACAATGAGCAGTTCTTC. Variable domain in full (rest from reference TRBV5-1 and TRBJ2-1): KAGVTQTPRYLIKTRGQQVTLSCSPISGHRSVSWYQQTPGQGLQFLFEYFSETQRNKGNFPGRFSGRQFSNSRSEMNVSTLELGDSALYLCASSLAPGSLYNEQFFGPGTRLTVL.

This clone was observed a single time. The chain couples TRBV5-1 to TRBJ2-7; TRBD1 matches 11 bases. CDR1 SGHRS and CDR2 YFSETQ come from the germline V gene. This CDR3 contains 17 residues. Trimming took 2 bases from V and 1 from J; bases not matched to a gene: 8. The CDR3 loop is CASSFQGDRGLSYEQYF. The CDR3, as DNA: TGCGCCAGCAGCTTCCAGGGGGACAGGGGGTTATCCTACGAGCAGTACTTC.

The chain employs TRBV7-9 and TRBJ1-4, with unresolved D. Trimming left V 3 bases short and J 7 bases short, with 15 bases between. The CDR3 has 15 amino acids. Germline V gives CDR1 SEHNR, CDR2 FQNEAQ (reference sequence). The CDR3: CASSFSCTGCEKLFF. The DNA for the CDR3 is TGTGCCAGCAGCTTCAGTTGTACTGGATGTGAAAAACTGTTTTTT.

V usage is TRBV5-6 and J usage is TRBJ2-5; 7 positions agree with TRBD2. V lost 0 bases to trimming and J lost 3 bases; unmatched junction nucleotides: 8. This CDR3 is 16 amino acids long. The germline gives CDR1 SGHDT, CDR2 YYEEEE. As DNA, the CDR3 is TGTGCCAGCAGCTTGGTGGCGGGGGAGGAGGAAGAGACCCAGTACTTC. Translating gives CASSLVAGEEEETQYF.

The chain is built from TRBV19 and TRBJ1-5; D gene uncertain. There are 15 residues in the CDR3. The V gene's germline CDR1 is LNHDA and CDR2 SQIVND (reference sequence). The ends were cut back, 1 base at V and 0 bases at J, with 7 bases in the middle. In nucleotides, the CDR3 is TGTGCCAGTAGTATAGTCTTGGATAGCAATCAGCCCCAGCATTTT. Amino acid sequence: CASSIVLDSNQPQHF.

The gene calls are TRBV25-1 and TRBJ2-7; D not certain. Trimming removed 1 base at V and 3 bases at J, with 16 bases between. Germline V gives CDR1 MGHDK, CDR2 SYGVNS. This CDR3 comprises 16 residues. The chain's CDR3 is CASSESSLPKSYEQYF. The CDR3 DNA reads TGTGCCAGCAGTGAATCATCTCTCCCCAAAAGCTACGAGCAGTACTTC.

The chain combines TRBV11-2 with TRBJ2-4, with 8 bases that match TRBD2. Germline trimming cut 4 bases from V and 14 bases from J; bases unmatched to any gene: 19. Germline CDR1 reads SGHAT; CDR2 reads FQNNGV. CDR3 length: 16 residues. CDR3 sequence: CASSCRGTRVAPIEYF. The CDR3 nucleotides are TGTGCCAGCAGCTGTAGGGGGACTAGGGTCGCACCTATCGAGTACTTC.

The chain links TRBV7-9 to TRBJ2-2; TRBD1 matches at 7 bases. The CDR3 runs 18 residues. V was pared by 1 base and J by 1 base, with 9 bases of the junction left unmatched. From germline, CDR1 is SEHNR and CDR2 FQNEAQ (reference sequence). CDR3 nucleotides: TGTGCCAGCAGCTTAGGCACCTCCGGGACAGAGAACACCGGGGAGCTGTTTTTT. The encoded protein is CASSLGTSGTENTGELFF.

This clone was seen more than once but under ten times. The gene calls are TRBV5-1 and TRBJ1-4, with 7 bases aligning to TRBD1. The V and J ends lost 0 bases and 7 bases, in that order; junction bases with no gene match: 9. The germline V gene encodes CDR1 SGHRS and CDR2 YFSETQ. The CDR3 loop spans 16 amino acids. DNA for the CDR3: TGCGCCAGCAGCTTGGTCCGACAGGGCATTGGTGAAAAACTGTTTTTT. Its translation: CASSLVRQGIGEKLFF.

V usage is TRBV5-1 and J usage is TRBJ2-3, with D possibly matching TRBD2 (6 bases). Per germline, CDR1 SGHRS and CDR2 YFSETQ. Trimming stripped 2 bases from V and 6 bases from J, with 13 bases between. This CDR3 contains 14 residues. The CDR3 coding sequence is TGCGCCAGCAGCTTAGGGAGGCCGACGGATACGCAGTATTTT. Amino acid sequence: CASSLGRPTDTQYF.

This clone was seen just once. V and J are TRBV28 and TRBJ2-1, with no clear D. This CDR3 contains 17 residues. The ends were cut back, 2 bases at V and 3 bases at J, with 17 bases in the middle. The V gene's germline CDR1 is MDHEN and CDR2 SYDVKM. The CDR3: CASSLRSRVFGYNEQFF. The DNA of the CDR3 is TGTGCCAGCAGTTTACGTTCTCGGGTGTTCGGCTACAATGAGCAGTTCTTC.